This T cell receptor (beta chain) originates from a study of blood T cell repertoires in COVID-19. The CDR3 covers 16 residues. CDR1 is LNHDA and CDR2 is SQIVND in the germline V gene (reference sequence). Deletions cut 5 bases from V and 0 bases from J, with 14 bases between. Original data processing: Amplification of reference gene primers was used by the study to estimate nucleated cell counts. Measured with immunoSEQ multiplex PCR; TCRdb has only the in-frame clones, and not every one. V, J and clone size reflect that table, while D and trimming were determined from the DNA. The table records a few hundred thousand clones, more than 75% of them present only once. This clone turned up a few times. Participants spanned ages about 18 to 90 years and resided in roughly 26 US areas. Participants were placed into cohorts based on the clinical history they reported. Each recovered donor of Cohort 3 presented with two negative PCRs, clearance, or symptom resolution.

Sequenced: PBMCs or T cells enriched from blood (not recorded which). The TCR comes from a woman aged 18-29 years who had recovered from COVID-19. J is TRBJ1-3 and V is TRBV19; D gene uncertain. As DNA, the CDR3 is TGTGCCAGTAGTGAGCGGCCACCGGTCTCTGGAAACACCATATATTTT. It specifies CASSERPPVSGNTIYF. Filled out from reference TRBV19 and TRBJ1-3, the complete variable domain reads DGGITQSPKYLFRKEGQNVTLSCEQNLNHDAMYWYRQDPGQGLRLIYYSQIVNDFQKGDIAEGYSVSREKKESFPLTVTSAQKNPTAFYLCASSERPPVSGNTIYFGEGSWLTVV.